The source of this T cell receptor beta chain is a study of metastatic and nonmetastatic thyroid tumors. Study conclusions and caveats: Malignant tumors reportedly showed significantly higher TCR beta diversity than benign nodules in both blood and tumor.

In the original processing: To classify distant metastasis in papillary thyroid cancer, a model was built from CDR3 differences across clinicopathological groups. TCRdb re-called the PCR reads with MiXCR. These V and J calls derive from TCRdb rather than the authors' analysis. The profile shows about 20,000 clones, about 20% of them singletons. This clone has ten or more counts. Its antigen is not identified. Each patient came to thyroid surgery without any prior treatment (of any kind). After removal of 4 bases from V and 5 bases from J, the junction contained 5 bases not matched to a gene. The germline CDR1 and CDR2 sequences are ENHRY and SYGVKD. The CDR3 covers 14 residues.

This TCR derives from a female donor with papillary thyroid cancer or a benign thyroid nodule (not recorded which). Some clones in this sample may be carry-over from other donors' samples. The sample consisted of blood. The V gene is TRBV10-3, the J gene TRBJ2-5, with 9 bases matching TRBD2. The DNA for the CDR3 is TGTGCCATCAGTGTTAGCGGGAGTGGGGAGACCCAGTACTTC. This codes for CAISVSGSGETQYF.